The source of this T cell receptor beta chain is a study of blood T cell repertoires in COVID-19 (dated by TCRdb to 2018 to 2020). With respect to the entire study: Samples covering the acute and convalescent phases of COVID-19 were provided by collaborators in the United States, Italy and Spain. The prospective study material was composed of cDNA or gDNA derived from T cells, B-cell-depleted T cells, or PBMCs. Where available, HLA class I and class II types were obtained from metadata supplied by the sample provider rather than from assay-based typing. Samples were obtained from the ongoing ImmuneRACE study (first 160 participants) and from 950 to 1,500 subjects provided by 6 global collaborators. Subjects who had been exposed to COVID-19, were actively infected with it, or had recovered from it provided the deeply sampled blood TCRbeta repertoires that made up the dataset. The repertoires were released in a freely available public database intended as a resource for research on the immune response to SARS-CoV-2. Sample metadata almost always included a de-identified subject ID, COVID-19 status, age in years and sex.

Study-level results and caveats: How much clinical and demographic metadata was included differed by source and by participant, and the metadata was provided uncurated.

As concerns this clone: Its antigen specificity is not known. The input lacks base qualities; no much larger clone sits a single base away.

TCRbeta CDR3 regions were amplified from genomic DNA using the immunoSEQ Assay, a bias-controlled multiplex PCR. As for how the authors treated the data: The number of nucleated cells in each sample was estimated by amplification of reference gene primers within the assay. Sequence reads were collapsed and filtered to measure the absolute abundance of every unique TCRbeta CDR3 rearrangement. For each sample, productive Simpson clonality was calculated as the square root of Simpson's diversity index over productive rearrangements. TCRdb limited this immuneACCESS table to in-frame rearrangements with V and J called. A share of clones is missing; checked studies link under half to unresolved V genes, and the rest is unexplained. The DNA gave D and trimming, while V, J and clone size come from that table. For this sample there are about 130,000 clones; around nine tenths appear just once. In total, the top ten clones hold 11% of the sample.

At one collaborating source in Seattle, patients were enrolled during active infection and were followed longitudinally through the course of disease. The collaborating institutions used their own protocols to collect whole blood in K2EDTA tubes. For TCRbeta analysis, collaborators shipped samples as frozen whole blood, isolated PBMCs, or DNA extracted from either of those sample types. The CDR1 and CDR2 encoded by the germline V gene are KGHSH and LQKENI. V is clipped by 0 bases and J by 6 bases, and the sequence between their germline boundaries is 8 bases long. Inclusive of the bounding cysteine and phenylalanine, the CDR3 is 13 residues long. The entry retains the CDR3 DNA only, 39 bases that are in frame from base 1.

The clonotype was recovered from an older woman with COVID-19, enrolled during active disease. The chain uses TRBV18 and TRBJ1-1; no D segment can be confidently identified. The material sequenced was peripheral blood. CDR3 region: CASSPPTRAEAFF. The DNA sequence reads TGTGCCAGCTCACCACCGACACGCGCTGAAGCTTTCTTT.